Listed below are T cell receptor beta chains from one sample, sequenced in a study of blood T cell repertoires in COVID-19. Clones were read by immunoSEQ multiplex PCR, and TCRdb kept only the in-frame ones, dropping some. The data show some 80,000 clones, 88% seen once. Sample: peripheral blood. These receptors came from a human donor in a cohort sampled during active COVID-19. The conserved cysteine and the conserved F or W are not part of the CDR3 here. A D gene is named only where the DNA matches it firmly. Size is stated for part of the rows, as once, few or many counts, or as a class when the clone is expanded.

CDR3 protein: ASVWDRGSPYEQY; J gene: TRBJ2-7; V gene: TRBV6-5; D gene: TRBD1; clone size: once
CDR3 protein: ASSPRTSGRSENIQY; J gene: TRBJ2-4; V gene: TRBV6-6; D gene: TRBD2; clone size: NA
CDR3 protein: ASSQEGGLASEEQF; J gene: TRBJ2-1; V gene: TRBV3-1/TRBV3-2; D gene: TRBD2; clone size: NA
CDR3 protein: ASSPLRTAFFEQF; J gene: TRBJ2-1; V gene: TRBV18; D gene: NA; clone size: NA
CDR3 protein: ASSWDRYSNQPQH; J gene: TRBJ1-5; V gene: TRBV27; D gene: TRBD1; clone size: NA
CDR3 protein: ASRVAGGTDTQY; J gene: TRBJ2-3; V gene: TRBV6-5; D gene: TRBD2; clone size: NA
CDR3 protein: ASSIDRQRGATGELF; J gene: TRBJ2-2; V gene: TRBV19; D gene: TRBD2; clone size: NA
CDR3 protein: ASSHSPYTTNTEAF; J gene: TRBJ1-1; V gene: TRBV18; D gene: NA; clone size: NA
CDR3 protein: ASSPLTGGRTETQY; J gene: TRBJ2-5; V gene: TRBV28; D gene: TRBD1; clone size: NA
CDR3 protein: ASSVGTSISGELF; J gene: TRBJ2-2; V gene: TRBV7-2; D gene: TRBD2; clone size: NA
CDR3 protein: ASDRQGRFYEQY; J gene: TRBJ2-7; V gene: TRBV6-5; D gene: TRBD1; clone size: NA
CDR3 protein: ASSPIQVLRDRIYEQY; J gene: TRBJ2-7; V gene: TRBV3-1/TRBV3-2; D gene: TRBD1; clone size: NA
CDR3 protein: ASSPSGAGIETQY; J gene: TRBJ2-5; V gene: TRBV7-9; D gene: NA; clone size: NA
CDR3 protein: ASSRDSYNEQF; J gene: TRBJ2-1; V gene: TRBV2; D gene: NA; clone size: NA
CDR3 protein: ASSYPRHRRRETQY; J gene: TRBJ2-5; V gene: TRBV6-5; D gene: NA; clone size: NA
CDR3 protein: ASSWTSGGHTGELF; J gene: TRBJ2-2; V gene: TRBV11-2; D gene: TRBD2; clone size: NA
CDR3 protein: ASSLDRRLHEAF; J gene: TRBJ1-1; V gene: TRBV7-2; D gene: NA; clone size: NA
CDR3 protein: ASSEALTSGSIYEQF; J gene: TRBJ2-1; V gene: TRBV2; D gene: TRBD2; clone size: NA
CDR3 protein: ANKLGTANQGQY; J gene: TRBJ2-7; V gene: TRBV2; D gene: TRBD1; clone size: NA
CDR3 protein: ASSLDRSYEQY; J gene: TRBJ2-7; V gene: TRBV6-2/TRBV6-3; D gene: NA; clone size: NA
CDR3 protein: ASSFRIRGRDIKETQY; J gene: TRBJ2-5; V gene: TRBV11-2; D gene: TRBD1; clone size: NA
CDR3 protein: ASSPGTSGTNEQY; J gene: TRBJ2-7; V gene: TRBV7-9; D gene: TRBD2; clone size: NA
CDR3 protein: ASSLWDRDQPQH; J gene: TRBJ1-5; V gene: TRBV5-5; D gene: TRBD1; clone size: NA
CDR3 protein: ASSLALSGGGSYEQY; J gene: TRBJ2-7; V gene: TRBV7-6; D gene: TRBD2; clone size: NA
CDR3 protein: ASSSSGGADTQY; J gene: TRBJ2-3; V gene: TRBV2; D gene: TRBD2; clone size: few
CDR3 protein: ASSVGPQGTNEQF; J gene: TRBJ2-1; V gene: TRBV9; D gene: NA; clone size: NA
CDR3 protein: ASRLSGFDSDTQY; J gene: TRBJ2-3; V gene: TRBV2; D gene: TRBD2; clone size: NA
CDR3 protein: ATSESANSPLH; J gene: TRBJ1-6; V gene: TRBV24-1; D gene: NA; clone size: few
CDR3 protein: ASSHNNEQF; J gene: TRBJ2-1; V gene: TRBV5-4; D gene: NA; clone size: NA
CDR3 protein: ASSEFGGEDTQY; J gene: TRBJ2-3; V gene: TRBV25-1; D gene: NA; clone size: NA
CDR3 protein: ASSLEARFRNEQY; J gene: TRBJ2-7; V gene: TRBV7-6; D gene: NA; clone size: NA
CDR3 protein: ASSLAGTGQNEQY; J gene: TRBJ2-7; V gene: TRBV5-1; D gene: TRBD1; clone size: NA
CDR3 protein: ASTGTSHTQY; J gene: TRBJ2-3; V gene: TRBV28; D gene: NA; clone size: NA
CDR3 protein: ASSRRASGGPTSTDTQY; J gene: TRBJ2-3; V gene: TRBV7-9; D gene: TRBD2; clone size: NA
CDR3 protein: ASSETAGGPLEQY; J gene: TRBJ2-7; V gene: TRBV10-2; D gene: TRBD2; clone size: NA
CDR3 protein: AQGGRSTETQY; J gene: TRBJ2-5; V gene: TRBV12-3/TRBV12-4; D gene: NA; clone size: NA
CDR3 protein: ASAYKGANEQF; J gene: TRBJ2-1; V gene: TRBV12-3/TRBV12-4; D gene: TRBD1; clone size: NA
CDR3 protein: ASSYDDSSGNTIY; J gene: TRBJ1-3; V gene: TRBV6-5; D gene: NA; clone size: NA
CDR3 protein: AWSVGGYGYT; J gene: TRBJ1-2; V gene: TRBV30; D gene: NA; clone size: once
CDR3 protein: ASSPTGASTDTQY; J gene: TRBJ2-3; V gene: TRBV18; D gene: TRBD1; clone size: NA
CDR3 protein: ASSPRQGYQPQH; J gene: TRBJ1-5; V gene: TRBV7-2; D gene: TRBD1; clone size: NA
CDR3 protein: ASSLVLDRGLSYEQY; J gene: TRBJ2-7; V gene: TRBV5-1; D gene: TRBD1; clone size: NA
CDR3 protein: ASSRVQGSSYEQY; J gene: TRBJ2-7; V gene: TRBV4-3; D gene: TRBD1; clone size: few
CDR3 protein: ASSLKAGGNQETQY; J gene: TRBJ2-5; V gene: TRBV5-4; D gene: TRBD2; clone size: NA
CDR3 protein: ASSLGGRVSYEQY; J gene: TRBJ2-7; V gene: TRBV28; D gene: TRBD2; clone size: once
CDR3 protein: ASSLRRTEAF; J gene: TRBJ1-1; V gene: TRBV5-6; D gene: NA; clone size: NA